This TCR beta chain emerged from a study of PD-L1 blockade in urothelial cancer. Sequencing used immunoSEQ multiplex PCR; TCRdb keeps in-frame clones, though not all of them. The table lists 40,000 to 55,000 clones, roughly 86% of them singletons. V shed 3 bases and J 1 base; nucleotides not matched to a gene: 5. The CDR3 has 15 amino acids. Germline-derived CDR1 and CDR2 are MGHDK and SYGVNS. This clone appeared a single time. The time point: pretreatment peripheral blood. The chain has TRBV25-1 and TRBJ2-7; 8 positions agree with TRBD1. The source material was PBMCs, sampled around atezolizumab (anti-PD-L1) treatment. The origin of this receptor is a man in his sixties with urothelial cancer. CDR3 sequence: CASSETGALSYEQYF. In nucleotides, the CDR3 is TGTGCCAGCAGTGAGACAGGGGCGCTTTCCTACGAGCAGTACTTC.